The rows below give T cell receptor beta chains drawn from one sample of a study of PD-1 blockade in classical Hodgkin lymphoma. Sequencing was performed with immunoSEQ multiplex PCR; in TCRdb, only in-frame clones are kept and a portion is missing. The table records under 110,000 clones, roughly 89% of them present only once. The source material was peripheral blood mononuclear cells (PBMCs), sampled before the second cycle of nivolumab. These receptor sequences come from a human donor with classical Hodgkin lymphoma. CDR3s include the opening cysteine and the closing phenylalanine or tryptophan. A D gene is named only where the DNA matches it firmly. Expanded clones are given a class, and other clones once, few, many or no size at all.

size	J	D	length	V	CDR3	DNA
.	TRBJ1-5	.	11	TRBV19	CATGSSKPQHF	TGTGCCACTGGTAGTAGTAAACCCCAGCATTTT
once	TRBJ1-1	TRBD1	11	TRBV2	CARQGYTEAFF	TGTGCCAGACAGGGGTACACTGAAGCTTTCTTT
.	TRBJ2-5	.	14	TRBV7-3	CASSKNGGRETQYF	TGTGCCAGCAGCAAGAACGGGGGTAGGGAGACCCAGTACTTC
.	TRBJ1-2	TRBD1	14	TRBV30	CAWIRGQGDYGYTF	TGTGCCTGGATCCGGGGACAGGGGGACTATGGCTACACCTTC
.	TRBJ1-5	.	16	TRBV6-6	CASSPRTAYSNQPQHF	TGTGCCAGCAGTCCCCGGACAGCTTATAGCAATCAGCCCCAGCATTTT
.	TRBJ1-5	.	15	TRBV10-3	CAIREEGGGNQPQHF	TGTGCCATCAGGGAAGAGGGGGGAGGCAATCAGCCCCAGCATTTT
.	TRBJ2-3	.	14	TRBV5-1	CASSFEVSTDTQYF	TGCGCCAGCAGCTTTGAGGTTAGCACAGATACGCAGTATTTT
.	TRBJ2-7	.	13	TRBV19	CASSINGDYEQYF	TGTGCCAGTAGTATAAATGGGGACTACGAGCAGTACTTC
.	TRBJ2-5	TRBD2	14	TRBV19	CASSIGGGRETQYF	TGTGCCAGTAGTATTGGGGGGGGACGGGAGACCCAGTACTTC
.	TRBJ2-1	TRBD2	15	TRBV5-4	CASSWRGGDYNEQFF	TGTGCCAGCAGCTGGCGGGGGGGTGACTACAATGAGCAGTTCTTC